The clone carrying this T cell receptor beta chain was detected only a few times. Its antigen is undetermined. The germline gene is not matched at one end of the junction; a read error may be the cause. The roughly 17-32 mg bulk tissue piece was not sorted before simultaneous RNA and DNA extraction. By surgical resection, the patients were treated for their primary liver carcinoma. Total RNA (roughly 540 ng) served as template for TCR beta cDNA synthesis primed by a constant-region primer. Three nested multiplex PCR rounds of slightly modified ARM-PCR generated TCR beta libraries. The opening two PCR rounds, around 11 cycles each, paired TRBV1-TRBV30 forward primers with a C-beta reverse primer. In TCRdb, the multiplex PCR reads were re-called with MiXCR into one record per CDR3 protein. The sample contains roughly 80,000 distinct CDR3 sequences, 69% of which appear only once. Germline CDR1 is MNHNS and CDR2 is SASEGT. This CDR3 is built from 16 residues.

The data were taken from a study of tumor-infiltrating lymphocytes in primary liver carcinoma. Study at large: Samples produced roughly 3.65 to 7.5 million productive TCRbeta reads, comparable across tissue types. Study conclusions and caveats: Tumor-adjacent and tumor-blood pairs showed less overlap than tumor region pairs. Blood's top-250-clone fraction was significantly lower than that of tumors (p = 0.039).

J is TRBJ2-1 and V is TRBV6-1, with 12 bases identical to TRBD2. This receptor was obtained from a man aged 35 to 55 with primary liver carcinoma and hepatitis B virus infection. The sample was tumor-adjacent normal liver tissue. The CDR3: CAISTLTSGRSHEQFF. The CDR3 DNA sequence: TGTGCCATCAGTACCTTGACTAGCGGGAGAAGCCATGAGCAGTTCTTC.